This is a list of T cell receptor beta chains from one sample in a study of spatial heterogeneity in lung cancer. TCRdb analysed the 5' RACE reads with MiXCR anew, one entry per CDR3 protein. The table shows approximately 94,000 distinct CDR3 sequences, with 4.4% occurring only once. The input for sequencing was lung tumor tissue, taken at surgery. The receptors come from a male donor with early-stage non-small cell lung cancer. Each CDR3 is given with its conserved first and last residue. The order of the fields is D gene, V gene, J gene, clone size, CDR3 DNA, CDR3 protein. The D gene is left open where the match is weak. For some rows the clone size is stated as once, few or many, or as a class when expanded; others skip it.

d_call: TRBD2
v_call: TRBV6-1
j_call: TRBJ2-3
clone_size: few
cdr3_nt: TGTGCCAGCAGGTGGACCCTAGCGGGAGCAGATACGCAGTATTTT
cdr3_aa: CASRWTLAGADTQYF

d_call: TRBD1
v_call: TRBV20-1
j_call: TRBJ1-6
clone_size: few
cdr3_nt: TGCAGTGCTAGTGGGACAGACCTAAATTCACCCCTCCACTTT
cdr3_aa: CSASGTDLNSPLHF

d_call: TRBD1
v_call: TRBV27
j_call: TRBJ1-6
clone_size: many
cdr3_nt: TGTGCCAGCAGTCGACTTACCGGGACAGGGGATTCACCCCTCCACTTT
cdr3_aa: CASSRLTGTGDSPLHF

d_call: TRBD2
v_call: TRBV4-1
j_call: TRBJ2-7
clone_size: many
cdr3_nt: TGCGCCAGCAGCCAGACCACTAGCGTTAGCACCTACGAGCAGTACTTC
cdr3_aa: CASSQTTSVSTYEQYF

d_call: -
v_call: TRBV6-5
j_call: TRBJ2-1
clone_size: -
cdr3_nt: TGTGCCAGCAACTCAGCATATAGCGGACATGAGCAGTTCTTC
cdr3_aa: CASNSAYSGHEQFF

d_call: TRBD1
v_call: TRBV6-5
j_call: TRBJ2-4
clone_size: few
cdr3_nt: TGTGCCAGCAGTCGGGGGGGACAGGGGTGGAACATTCAGTACTTC
cdr3_aa: CASSRGGQGWNIQYF

d_call: TRBD1
v_call: TRBV7-9
j_call: TRBJ1-6
clone_size: -
cdr3_nt: TGTGCCAGCAGCCCTACAGGGGGGACACCCCTCCACTTT
cdr3_aa: CASSPTGGTPLHF

d_call: TRBD1
v_call: TRBV28
j_call: TRBJ2-1
clone_size: many
cdr3_nt: TGTGCCAGCAGTTTACTTTTCGGGACAGGGGGCGATGAGCAGTTCTTC
cdr3_aa: CASSLLFGTGGDEQFF

d_call: -
v_call: TRBV6-1
j_call: TRBJ2-6
clone_size: few
cdr3_nt: TGTGCCAGCAGTGAATGGGTGATTGGGGCCGGGGCCAACGTCCTGACTTTC
cdr3_aa: CASSEWVIGAGANVLTF

d_call: -
v_call: TRBV30
j_call: TRBJ1-4
clone_size: few
cdr3_nt: TGTGCCTGGAGTACGCAGGGTTGGGAACTGTTTTTT
cdr3_aa: CAWSTQGWELFF

d_call: TRBD1
v_call: TRBV12-3/TRBV12-4
j_call: TRBJ2-7
clone_size: few
cdr3_nt: TGTGCCAGCAGTTTGATGTGGACAGGTTATACCTACGAGCAGTACTTC
cdr3_aa: CASSLMWTGYTYEQYF

d_call: -
v_call: TRBV28
j_call: TRBJ1-1
clone_size: many
cdr3_nt: TGTGCCAGCAACCTCCCTCCGGCACAGGGTAGAGCTGAAGCTTTCTTT
cdr3_aa: CASNLPPAQGRAEAFF

d_call: -
v_call: TRBV5-1
j_call: TRBJ2-3
clone_size: many
cdr3_nt: TGCGCCAGCAGCCTAACACCGCTGAGCACAGATACGCAGTATTTT
cdr3_aa: CASSLTPLSTDTQYF

d_call: -
v_call: TRBV10-3
j_call: TRBJ2-5
clone_size: many
cdr3_nt: TGTGCCATCACAACGAGGGTGGGTTCCAATCAAGAGACCCAGTACTTC
cdr3_aa: CAITTRVGSNQETQYF

d_call: -
v_call: TRBV12-3/TRBV12-4
j_call: TRBJ2-1
clone_size: few
cdr3_nt: TGTGCCAGCAGATTTACAGACAATGAGCAGTTCTTC
cdr3_aa: CASRFTDNEQFF

d_call: TRBD2
v_call: TRBV6-2/TRBV6-3
j_call: TRBJ2-1
clone_size: -
cdr3_nt: TGTGCCAGCAGTTGGACTAGCGGATGGGATGAGCAGTTCTTC
cdr3_aa: CASSWTSGWDEQFF

d_call: TRBD1
v_call: TRBV5-5
j_call: TRBJ1-4
clone_size: many
cdr3_nt: TGTGCCAGCAGCTCTGACAGGGTCCTGTTTTTT
cdr3_aa: CASSSDRVLFF

d_call: -
v_call: TRBV28
j_call: TRBJ2-7
clone_size: many
cdr3_nt: TGTGCCATCCAGGGGGGCCTCGAGCAGTACTTC
cdr3_aa: CAIQGGLEQYF

d_call: -
v_call: TRBV28
j_call: TRBJ2-1
clone_size: many
cdr3_nt: TGTGCCAGCAAAGGGGGGGTCACAGGGTTCCGCAATGAGCAGTTCTTC
cdr3_aa: CASKGGVTGFRNEQFF

d_call: -
v_call: TRBV29-1
j_call: TRBJ1-3
clone_size: many
cdr3_nt: TGCAGCGTTGAGGTGTCGGTTGGAAACACCATATATTTT
cdr3_aa: CSVEVSVGNTIYF

d_call: -
v_call: TRBV2
j_call: TRBJ2-5
clone_size: many
cdr3_nt: TGTGCCAGCAACAGGGAGGAAGAGACCCAGTACTTC
cdr3_aa: CASNREEETQYF

d_call: -
v_call: TRBV28
j_call: TRBJ1-2
clone_size: many
cdr3_nt: TGTGCCAGCAGTATCAACTTTAGACGCAAATATGGCTACACCTTC
cdr3_aa: CASSINFRRKYGYTF

d_call: TRBD1
v_call: TRBV29-1
j_call: TRBJ1-1
clone_size: many
cdr3_nt: TGCAGCGTTGGCAGGGGGATGGCCGGCGGCACTGAAGCTTTCTTT
cdr3_aa: CSVGRGMAGGTEAFF

d_call: TRBD2
v_call: TRBV4-1
j_call: TRBJ2-3
clone_size: many
cdr3_nt: TGCGCCAGCAGCCAAGTACTGGCGGGAGGGCCGGATACGCAGTATTTT
cdr3_aa: CASSQVLAGGPDTQYF

d_call: -
v_call: TRBV27
j_call: TRBJ2-1
clone_size: many
cdr3_nt: TGTGCCAGCAGTTTATCCCCGTCCTCCAATGAGCAGTTCTTC
cdr3_aa: CASSLSPSSNEQFF

d_call: TRBD1
v_call: TRBV29-1
j_call: TRBJ1-4
clone_size: many
cdr3_nt: TGCAGCTGTCGGGACAGAACTAATGAAAAACTGTTTTTT
cdr3_aa: CSCRDRTNEKLFF